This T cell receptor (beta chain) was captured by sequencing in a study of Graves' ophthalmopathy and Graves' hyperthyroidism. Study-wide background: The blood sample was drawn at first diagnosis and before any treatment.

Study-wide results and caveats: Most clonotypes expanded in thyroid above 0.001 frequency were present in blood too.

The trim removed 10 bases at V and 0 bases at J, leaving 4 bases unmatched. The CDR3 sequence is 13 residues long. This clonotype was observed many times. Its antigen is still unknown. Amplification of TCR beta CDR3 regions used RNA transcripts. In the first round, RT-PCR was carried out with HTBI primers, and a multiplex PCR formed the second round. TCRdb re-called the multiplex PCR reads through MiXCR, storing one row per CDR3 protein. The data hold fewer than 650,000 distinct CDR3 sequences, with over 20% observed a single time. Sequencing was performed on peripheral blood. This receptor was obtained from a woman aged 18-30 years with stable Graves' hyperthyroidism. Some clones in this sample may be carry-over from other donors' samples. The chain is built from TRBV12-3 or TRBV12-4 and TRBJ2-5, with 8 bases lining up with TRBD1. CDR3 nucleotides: TGTGCCACCACCAGGGGGCACCAAGAGACCCAGTACTTC. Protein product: CATTRGHQETQYF.